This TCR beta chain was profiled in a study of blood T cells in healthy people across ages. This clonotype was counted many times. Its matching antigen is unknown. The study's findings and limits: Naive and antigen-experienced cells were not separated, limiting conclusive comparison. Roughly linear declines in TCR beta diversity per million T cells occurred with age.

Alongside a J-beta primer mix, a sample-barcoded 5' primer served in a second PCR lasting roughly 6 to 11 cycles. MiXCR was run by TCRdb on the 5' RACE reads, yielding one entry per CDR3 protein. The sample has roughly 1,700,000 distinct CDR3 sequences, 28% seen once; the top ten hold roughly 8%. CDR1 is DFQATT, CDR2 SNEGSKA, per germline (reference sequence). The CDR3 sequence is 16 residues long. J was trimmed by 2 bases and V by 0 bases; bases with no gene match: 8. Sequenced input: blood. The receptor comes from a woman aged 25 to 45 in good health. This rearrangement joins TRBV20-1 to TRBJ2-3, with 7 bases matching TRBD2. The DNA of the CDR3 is TGCAGTGCTAGAGATCCCTCAGCGGGGATCACAGATACGCAGTATTTT. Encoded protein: CSARDPSAGITDTQYF.